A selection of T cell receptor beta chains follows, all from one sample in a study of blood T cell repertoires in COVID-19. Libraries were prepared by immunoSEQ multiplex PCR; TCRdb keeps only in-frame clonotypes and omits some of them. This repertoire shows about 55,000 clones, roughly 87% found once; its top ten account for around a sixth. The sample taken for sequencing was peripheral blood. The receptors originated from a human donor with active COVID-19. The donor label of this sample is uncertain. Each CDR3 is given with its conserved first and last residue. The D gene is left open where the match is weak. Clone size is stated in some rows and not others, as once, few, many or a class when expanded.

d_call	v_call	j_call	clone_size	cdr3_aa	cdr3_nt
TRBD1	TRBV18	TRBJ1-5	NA	CASSLFVGQDNQPQHF	TGTGCCAGCTCACTGTTTGTAGGACAGGACAATCAGCCCCAGCATTTT
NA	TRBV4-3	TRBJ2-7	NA	CASSQARTAPAYEQYF	TGCGCCAGCAGCCAAGCTAGGACAGCCCCGGCCTACGAGCAGTACTTC
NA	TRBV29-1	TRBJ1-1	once	CSVDRNTEAFF	TGCAGCGTTGACCGGAACACTGAAGCTTTCTTT
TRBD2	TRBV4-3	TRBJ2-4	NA	CASSRSGGGTLTLAKNIQYF	TGCGCCAGCAGCCGGAGCGGCGGGGGGACACTCACCTTAGCCAAAAACATTCAGTACTTC
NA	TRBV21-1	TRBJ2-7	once	CASSNRLLKLPKTYEQYF	TGTGCCAGCAGCAACCGGCTCCTCAAACTACCGAAAACCTACGAGCAGTACTTC
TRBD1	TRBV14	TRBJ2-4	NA	CASSQWAGTGKNIQYF	TGTGCCAGCAGCCAATGGGCCGGGACAGGTAAAAACATTCAGTACTTC
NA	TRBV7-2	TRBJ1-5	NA	CASSFDGRQGPQHF	TGTGCCAGCAGCTTCGACGGGAGGCAGGGGCCCCAGCATTTT
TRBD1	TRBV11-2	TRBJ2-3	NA	CASSQGQGHPDTQYF	TGTGCCAGCAGCCAAGGACAGGGACATCCAGATACGCAGTATTTT
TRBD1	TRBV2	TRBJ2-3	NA	CASVSETGSTDTQYF	TGTGCCAGTGTGTCCGAGACAGGGTCCACAGATACGCAGTATTTT
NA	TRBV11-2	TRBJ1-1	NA	CASSLKTANTEAFF	TGTGCCAGCAGCTTAAAGACAGCGAACACTGAAGCTTTCTTT
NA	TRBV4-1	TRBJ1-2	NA	CASSQIGTHYGYTF	TGCGCCAGCAGCCAAATCGGGACACACTATGGCTACACCTTC
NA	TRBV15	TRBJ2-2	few	CATSSDDGPGTGELFF	TGTGCCACCAGCAGTGACGACGGCCCGGGTACCGGGGAGCTGTTTTTT
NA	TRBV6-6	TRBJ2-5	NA	CASSSREETQYF	TGTGCCAGCAGTTCCAGGGAAGAGACCCAGTACTTC
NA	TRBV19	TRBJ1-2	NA	CASRSGAVAYGYTF	TGTGCCAGTAGAAGCGGGGCAGTTGCCTATGGCTACACCTTC
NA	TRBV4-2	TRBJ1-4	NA	CASSQDTTPSEKLFF	TGTGCCAGCAGCCAGGACACGACGCCTAGTGAAAAACTGTTTTTT
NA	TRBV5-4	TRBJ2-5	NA	CAFGPETQYF	TGTGCCTTCGGTCCCGAGACCCAGTACTTC
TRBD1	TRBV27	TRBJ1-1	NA	CASSSQGAMAEAFF	TGTGCCAGCAGTTCTCAGGGGGCTATGGCTGAAGCTTTCTTT
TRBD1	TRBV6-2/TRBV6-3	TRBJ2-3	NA	CASSDQGTGTDTQYF	TGTGCCAGCAGTGACCAGGGGACAGGGACAGATACGCAGTATTTT
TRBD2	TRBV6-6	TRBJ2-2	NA	CASSRSGLAGNTGELFF	TGTGCCAGCAGTCGGTCCGGACTAGCGGGGAACACCGGGGAGCTGTTTTTT
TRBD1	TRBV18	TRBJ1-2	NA	CASSPTGGSGGYTF	TGTGCCAGCTCACCAACAGGGGGTTCTGGTGGCTACACCTTC
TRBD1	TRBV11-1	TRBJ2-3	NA	CASSLVGQGTDTQYF	TGTGCCAGCAGCTTAGTAGGACAGGGAACAGATACGCAGTATTTT
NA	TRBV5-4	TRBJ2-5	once	CASSLGAGLKETQYF	TGTGCCAGCAGCTTGGGGGCGGGACTCAAAGAGACCCAGTACTTC
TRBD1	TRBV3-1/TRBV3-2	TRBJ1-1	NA	CASSQRTGTANTEAFF	TGTGCCAGCAGCCAACGCACCGGGACAGCAAACACTGAAGCTTTCTTT
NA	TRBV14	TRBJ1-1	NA	CASSFHMNTEAFF	TGTGCCAGCAGCTTCCACATGAACACTGAAGCTTTCTTT
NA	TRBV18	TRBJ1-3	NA	CASSPPGQKISGNTIYF	TGTGCCAGCTCACCCCCGGGACAAAAAATCTCTGGAAACACCATATATTTT
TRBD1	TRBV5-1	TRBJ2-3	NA	CASSLDPGGDTQYF	TGCGCCAGCAGCTTGGACCCAGGGGGAGATACGCAGTATTTT
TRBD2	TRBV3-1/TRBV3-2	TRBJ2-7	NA	CASLGTSAENYEQYF	TGTGCCAGCTTAGGGACTAGCGCCGAAAACTACGAGCAGTACTTC
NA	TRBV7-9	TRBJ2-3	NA	CASSSGQYTDTQYF	TGTGCCAGCAGCTCAGGACAGTACACAGATACGCAGTATTTT
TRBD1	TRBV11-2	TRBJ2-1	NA	CASSSLNRGYEQFF	TGTGCCAGCAGCTCTTTAAACAGGGGATATGAGCAGTTCTTC
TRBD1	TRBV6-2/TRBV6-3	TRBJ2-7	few	CASSYSDRGTSYEQYF	TGTGCCAGCAGTTACTCAGACAGGGGGACATCCTACGAGCAGTACTTC
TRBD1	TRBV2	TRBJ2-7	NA	CASSESDRNSYEQYF	TGTGCCAGCAGTGAATCGGACAGGAATTCCTACGAGCAGTACTTC
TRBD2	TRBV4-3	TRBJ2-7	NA	CASSQAGTSGYEQYF	TGCGCCAGCAGCCAGGCCGGGACTAGCGGTTACGAGCAGTACTTC
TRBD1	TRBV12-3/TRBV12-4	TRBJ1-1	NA	CASSATGSGEAFF	TGTGCCAGCAGTGCGACAGGGTCAGGTGAAGCTTTCTTT
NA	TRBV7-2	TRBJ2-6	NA	CASSLVAKSGANVLTF	TGTGCCAGCAGCTTAGTCGCGAAATCTGGGGCCAACGTCCTGACTTTC
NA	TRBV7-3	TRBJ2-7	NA	CASSLVGGYEQYF	TGTGCCAGCAGCTTAGTGGGGGGCTACGAGCAGTACTTC
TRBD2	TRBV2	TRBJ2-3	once	CASRAQRTSGGPF	TGTGCCAGCAGAGCCCAAAGGACTAGCGGGGGACCTTTT
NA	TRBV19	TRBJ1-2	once	CASSIVGAQGYTF	TGTGCCAGTAGTATAGTAGGGGCGCAGGGCTACACCTTC
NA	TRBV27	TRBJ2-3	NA	CATPTQYF	TGTGCCACCCCGACGCAGTATTTT
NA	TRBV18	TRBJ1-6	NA	CASSPSTGVNSPLHF	TGTGCCAGCTCACCATCGACAGGCGTTAATTCACCCCTCCACTTT
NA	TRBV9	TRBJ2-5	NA	CASSAGNLRTDQETQYF	TGTGCCAGCAGCGCCGGAAACTTAAGGACAGACCAAGAGACCCAGTACTTC
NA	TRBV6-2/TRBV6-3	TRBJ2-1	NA	CASSRLVEQFF	TGTGCCAGCAGTCGTTTAGTTGAGCAGTTCTTC
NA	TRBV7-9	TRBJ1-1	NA	CASSLQGPNTEAFF	TGTGCCAGCAGCCTACAGGGCCCGAACACTGAAGCTTTCTTT
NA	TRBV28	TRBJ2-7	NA	CASKADNYYEQYF	TGTGCCAGCAAGGCAGACAATTACTACGAGCAGTACTTC
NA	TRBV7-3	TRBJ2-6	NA	CASSSRLGADGANVLTF	TGTGCCAGCAGCTCACGCCTAGGGGCGGATGGGGCCAACGTCCTGACTTTC
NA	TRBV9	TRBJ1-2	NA	CASSPLPQGVRGYTF	TGTGCCAGCAGTCCCCTACCCCAGGGCGTCAGGGGCTACACCTTC
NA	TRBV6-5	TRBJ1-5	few	CASRETPYSNQPQHF	TGTGCCAGCAGAGAGACACCTTATAGCAATCAGCCCCAGCATTTT
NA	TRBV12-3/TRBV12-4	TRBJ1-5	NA	CASSFTGNQPQHF	TGTGCCAGCAGTTTTACTGGCAATCAGCCCCAGCATTTT
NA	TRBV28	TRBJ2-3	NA	CASSLWFAAVSDTQYF	TGTGCCAGCAGTTTATGGTTCGCGGCAGTCTCAGATACGCAGTATTTT
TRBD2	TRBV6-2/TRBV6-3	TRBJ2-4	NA	CASSYSRGVNIQYF	TGTGCCAGCAGTTACTCGCGGGGGGTAAACATTCAGTACTTC
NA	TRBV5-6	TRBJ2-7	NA	CASSSALADSSPIYEQYF	TGTGCCAGCAGCTCGGCACTAGCAGACTCCTCGCCCATCTACGAGCAGTACTTC